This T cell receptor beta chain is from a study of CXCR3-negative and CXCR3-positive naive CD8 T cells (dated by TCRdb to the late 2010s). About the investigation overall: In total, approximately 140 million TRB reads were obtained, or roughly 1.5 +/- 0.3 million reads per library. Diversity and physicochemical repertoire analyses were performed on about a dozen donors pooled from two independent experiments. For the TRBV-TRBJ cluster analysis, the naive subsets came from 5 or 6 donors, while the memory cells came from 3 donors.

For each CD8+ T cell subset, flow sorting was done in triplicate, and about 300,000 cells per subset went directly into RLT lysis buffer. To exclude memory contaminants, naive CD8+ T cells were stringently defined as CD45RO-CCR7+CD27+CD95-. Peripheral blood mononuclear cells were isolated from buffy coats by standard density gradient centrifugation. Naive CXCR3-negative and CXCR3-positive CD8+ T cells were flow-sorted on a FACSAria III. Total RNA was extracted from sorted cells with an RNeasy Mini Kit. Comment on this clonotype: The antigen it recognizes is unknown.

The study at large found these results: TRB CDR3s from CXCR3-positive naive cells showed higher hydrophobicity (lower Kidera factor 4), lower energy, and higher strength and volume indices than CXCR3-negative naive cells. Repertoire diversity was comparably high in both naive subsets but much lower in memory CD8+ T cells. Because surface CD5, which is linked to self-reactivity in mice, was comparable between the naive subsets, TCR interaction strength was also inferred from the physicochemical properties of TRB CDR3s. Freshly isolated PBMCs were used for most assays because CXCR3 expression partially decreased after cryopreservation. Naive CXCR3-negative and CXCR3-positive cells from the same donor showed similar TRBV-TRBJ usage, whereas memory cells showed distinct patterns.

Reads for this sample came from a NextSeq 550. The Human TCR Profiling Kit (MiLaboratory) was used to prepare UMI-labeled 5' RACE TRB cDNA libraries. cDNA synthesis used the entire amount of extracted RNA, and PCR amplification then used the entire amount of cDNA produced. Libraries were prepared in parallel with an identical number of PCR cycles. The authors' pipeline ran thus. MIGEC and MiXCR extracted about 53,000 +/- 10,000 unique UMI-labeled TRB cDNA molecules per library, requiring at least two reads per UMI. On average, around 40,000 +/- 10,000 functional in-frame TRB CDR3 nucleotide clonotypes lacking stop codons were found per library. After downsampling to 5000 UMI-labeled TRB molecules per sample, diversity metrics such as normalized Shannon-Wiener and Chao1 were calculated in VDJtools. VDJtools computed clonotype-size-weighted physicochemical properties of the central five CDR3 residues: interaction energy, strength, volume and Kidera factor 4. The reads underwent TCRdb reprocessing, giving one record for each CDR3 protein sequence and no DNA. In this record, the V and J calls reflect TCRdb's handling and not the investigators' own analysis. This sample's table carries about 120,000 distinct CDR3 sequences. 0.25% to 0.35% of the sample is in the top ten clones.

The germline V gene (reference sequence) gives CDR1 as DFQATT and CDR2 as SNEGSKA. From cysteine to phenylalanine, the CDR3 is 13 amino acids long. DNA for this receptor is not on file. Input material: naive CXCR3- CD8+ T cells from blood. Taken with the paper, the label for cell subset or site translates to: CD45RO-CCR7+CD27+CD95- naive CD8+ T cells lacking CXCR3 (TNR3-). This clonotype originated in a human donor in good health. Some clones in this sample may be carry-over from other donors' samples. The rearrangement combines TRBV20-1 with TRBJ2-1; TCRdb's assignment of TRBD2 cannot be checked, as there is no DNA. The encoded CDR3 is CSAMGLPKGEPFF.